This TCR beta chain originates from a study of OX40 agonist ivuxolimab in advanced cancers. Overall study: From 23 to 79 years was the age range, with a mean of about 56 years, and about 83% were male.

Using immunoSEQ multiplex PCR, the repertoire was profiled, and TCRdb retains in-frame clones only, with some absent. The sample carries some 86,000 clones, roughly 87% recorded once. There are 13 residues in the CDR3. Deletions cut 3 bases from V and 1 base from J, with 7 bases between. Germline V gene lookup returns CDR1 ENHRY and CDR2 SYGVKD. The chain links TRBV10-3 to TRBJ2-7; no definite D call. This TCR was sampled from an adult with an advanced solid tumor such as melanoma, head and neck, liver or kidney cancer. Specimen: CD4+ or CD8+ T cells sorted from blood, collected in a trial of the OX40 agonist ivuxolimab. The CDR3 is CAISEVESYEQYF. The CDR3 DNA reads TGTGCCATCAGTGAAGTGGAATCCTACGAGCAGTACTTC.